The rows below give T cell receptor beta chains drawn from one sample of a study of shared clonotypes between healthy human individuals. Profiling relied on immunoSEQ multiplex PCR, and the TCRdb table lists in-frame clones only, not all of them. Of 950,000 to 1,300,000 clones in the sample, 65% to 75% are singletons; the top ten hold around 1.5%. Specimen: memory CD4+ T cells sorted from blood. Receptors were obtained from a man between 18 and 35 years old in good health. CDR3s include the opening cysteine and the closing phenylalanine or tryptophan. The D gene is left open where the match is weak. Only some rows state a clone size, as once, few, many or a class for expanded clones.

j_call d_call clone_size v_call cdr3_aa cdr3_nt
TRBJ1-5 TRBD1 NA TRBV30 CAWSETGDQPQHF TGTGCCTGGAGTGAGACAGGGGATCAGCCCCAGCATTTT
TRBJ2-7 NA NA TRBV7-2 CASSSTVPYEQYF TGTGCCAGCAGCTCGACAGTTCCCTACGAGCAGTACTTC
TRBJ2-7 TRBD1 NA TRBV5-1 CASRPGTGHYEQYF TGCGCCAGCAGGCCCGGGACAGGGCACTACGAGCAGTACTTC
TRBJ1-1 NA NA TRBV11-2 CASSKGGSRGVGTEAFF TGTGCCAGCAGCAAAGGGGGATCCAGGGGAGTCGGGACTGAAGCTTTCTTT
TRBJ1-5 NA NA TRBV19 CASSIETTVNQPQHF TGTGCCAGTAGTATAGAGACAACGGTGAATCAGCCCCAGCATTTT
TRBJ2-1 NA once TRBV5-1 CASAIRDGNEQFF TGCGCCAGCGCGATTAGGGACGGCAATGAGCAGTTCTTC
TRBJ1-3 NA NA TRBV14 CASSTTWTTIYF TGTGCCAGCAGCACCACTTGGACCACCATATATTTT
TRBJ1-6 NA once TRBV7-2 CASSLQGYSPLHF TGTGCCAGCAGCTTACAGGGTTATTCACCCCTCCACTTT
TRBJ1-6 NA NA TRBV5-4 CASSLGEGTLNSPLHF TGTGCCAGCAGCCTCGGGGAGGGGACTTTAAATTCACCCCTCCACTTT
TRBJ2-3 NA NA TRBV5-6 CASSSLRQISTDTQYF TGTGCCAGCAGCTCTCTGAGACAGATAAGCACAGATACGCAGTATTTT
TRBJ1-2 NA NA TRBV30 CAWSVRGPRIAF TGTGCCTGGAGTGTAAGAGGCCCTCGGATCGCCTTC
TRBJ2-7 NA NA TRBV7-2 CASSLEGVRYEQYF TGTGCCAGCAGCTTAGAGGGGGTCAGGTACGAGCAGTACTTC
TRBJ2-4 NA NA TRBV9 CASSVGDSQNIQYF TGTGCCAGCAGCGTAGGGGATAGCCAAAACATTCAGTACTTC
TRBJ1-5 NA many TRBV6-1 CASSEATRQAQHF TGTGCCAGCAGTGAAGCGACCCGACAGGCCCAGCATTTT
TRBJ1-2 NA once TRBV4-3 CASSQDLITPGIGYTF TGCGCCAGCAGCCAAGATCTTATCACCCCGGGCATAGGCTACACCTTC
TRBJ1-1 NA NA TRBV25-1 CASSESGTNTEAFF TGTGCCAGCAGTGAATCAGGGACTAACACTGAAGCTTTCTTT
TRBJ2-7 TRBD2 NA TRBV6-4 CAGPLAGVPPEQYF TGTGCCGGACCCTTAGCGGGAGTCCCCCCCGAGCAGTACTTC
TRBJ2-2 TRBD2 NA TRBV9 CASSVGASGEIGELFF TGTGCCAGCAGCGTAGGGGCTAGCGGGGAGATCGGGGAGCTGTTTTTT
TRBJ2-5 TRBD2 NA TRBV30 CAWSGTSVGTQYF TGTGCCTGGAGCGGGACTAGCGTCGGGACCCAGTACTTC
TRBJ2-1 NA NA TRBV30 CAYLTSSYNEQFF TGTGCCTACCTAACTAGTTCCTACAATGAGCAGTTCTTC
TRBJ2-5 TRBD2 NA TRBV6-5 CASSTSAGGWETQYF TGTGCCAGCAGTACCTCAGCGGGGGGTTGGGAGACCCAGTACTTC
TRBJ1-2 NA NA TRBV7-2 CASSLVGKNYGYTF TGTGCCAGCAGCTTGGTGGGAAAGAACTATGGCTACACCTTC
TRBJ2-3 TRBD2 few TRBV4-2 CASSQAIAGGPTDTQYF TGTGCCAGCAGCCAAGCGATAGCGGGGGGGCCGACAGATACGCAGTATTTT
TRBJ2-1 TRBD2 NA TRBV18 CASSQTSAREGQFF TGTGCCAGCTCACAAACCTCCGCACGGGAGGGCCAGTTCTTC
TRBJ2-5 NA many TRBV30 CAWGRQLDQETQYF TGTGCCTGGGGAAGACAGCTCGACCAAGAGACCCAGTACTTC
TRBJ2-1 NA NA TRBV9 CASSVAGSYNEQFF TGTGCCAGCAGCGTAGCTGGCTCCTACAATGAGCAGTTCTTC
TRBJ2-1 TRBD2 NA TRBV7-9 CASSFAPPSGRNNEQFF TGTGCCAGCAGCTTCGCTCCGCCTAGCGGGAGGAACAATGAGCAGTTCTTC
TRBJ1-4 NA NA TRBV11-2 CASSPGRTETLRGLFF TGTGCCAGCAGCCCGGGGCGGACAGAGACCCTGCGGGGACTGTTTTTT
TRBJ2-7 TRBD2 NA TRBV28 CASGGGIYEQYF TGTGCCAGCGGGGGGGGAATTTACGAGCAGTACTTC
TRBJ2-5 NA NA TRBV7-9 CASSLIAYQETQYF TGTGCCAGCAGCTTAATCGCGTACCAAGAGACCCAGTACTTC
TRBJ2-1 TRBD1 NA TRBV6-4 CASSGLQGVSYNEQFF TGTGCCAGCAGTGGCCTCCAGGGGGTCTCCTACAATGAGCAGTTCTTC
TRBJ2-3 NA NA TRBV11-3 CASSPEGGNTDTQYF TGTGCCAGCAGCCCAGAAGGGGGGAACACAGATACGCAGTATTTT
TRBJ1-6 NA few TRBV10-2 CASAQQMNSPLHF TGCGCCAGCGCCCAACAGATGAATTCACCCCTCCACTTT
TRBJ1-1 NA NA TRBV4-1 CASSQDRGDTEAFF TGCGCCAGCAGCCAAGACAGAGGGGACACTGAAGCTTTCTTT
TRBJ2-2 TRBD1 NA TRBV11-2 CAIRQGLNTGELFF TGTGCCATAAGACAGGGCCTGAACACCGGGGAGCTGTTTTTT
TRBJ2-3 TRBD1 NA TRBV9 CASSVKQGAGTDTQYF TGTGCCAGCAGCGTCAAACAGGGGGCAGGCACAGATACGCAGTATTTT
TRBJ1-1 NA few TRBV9 CASSVTANTEAFF TGTGCCAGCAGCGTTACAGCGAACACTGAAGCTTTCTTT
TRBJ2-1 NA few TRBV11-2 CASSQPLGYRPFF TGTGCCAGCAGCCAACCCCTCGGATACCGGCCATTCTTC
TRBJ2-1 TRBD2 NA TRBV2 CASSLNSGGGYNEQFF TGTGCCAGCAGTCTGAACAGCGGGGGGGGCTACAATGAGCAGTTCTTC
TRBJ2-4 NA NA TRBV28 CASSFEGMAKNIQYF TGTGCCAGCAGTTTTGAGGGCATGGCCAAAAACATTCAGTACTTC
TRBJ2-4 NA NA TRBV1 CTSSQGAWYEAKNIQYF TGCACCAGCAGCCAAGGGGCTTGGTACGAGGCCAAAAACATTCAGTACTTC
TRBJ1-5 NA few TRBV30 CAWTQGRGGNQPQHF TGTGCCTGGACCCAAGGGAGGGGGGGCAATCAGCCCCAGCATTTT
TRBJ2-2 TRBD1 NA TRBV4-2 CASSRTGDTGELFF TGTGCCAGCAGCCGCACAGGGGACACCGGGGAGCTGTTTTTT
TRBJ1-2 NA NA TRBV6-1 CASSEAGGHDIGYTF TGTGCCAGCAGTGAAGCGGGGGGGCATGATATAGGCTACACCTTC
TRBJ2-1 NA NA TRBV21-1 CASSTRRGQGYNEQFF TGTGCCAGCAGCACCCGACGCGGGCAGGGTTACAATGAGCAGTTCTTC
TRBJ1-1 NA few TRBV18 CASSPIGGATEAFF TGTGCCAGCTCACCGATCGGGGGGGCCACTGAAGCTTTCTTT
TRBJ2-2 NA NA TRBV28 CASRDGGGNTGELFF TGTGCCAGCAGGGATGGCGGCGGGAACACCGGGGAGCTGTTTTTT
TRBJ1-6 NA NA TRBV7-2 CASSFAYEGAPLHF TGTGCCAGCAGCTTTGCTTACGAGGGGGCACCCCTCCACTTT
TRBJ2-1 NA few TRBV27 CASSLSVTVREQFF TGTGCCAGCAGTTTATCTGTTACAGTTCGTGAGCAGTTCTTC
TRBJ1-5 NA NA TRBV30 CAWGRQDSNQPQHF TGTGCCTGGGGGAGACAGGATAGCAATCAGCCCCAGCATTTT
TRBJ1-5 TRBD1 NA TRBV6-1 CATGGDRGNQPQHF TGTGCCACGGGAGGGGACAGGGGAAATCAGCCCCAGCATTTT
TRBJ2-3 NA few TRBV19 CASSIQDTQYF TGTGCCAGTAGTATCCAGGATACGCAGTATTTT
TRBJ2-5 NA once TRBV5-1 CASSPGAGSLKETQYF TGCGCCAGCAGCCCCGGGGCGGGGTCCCTCAAAGAGACCCAGTACTTC